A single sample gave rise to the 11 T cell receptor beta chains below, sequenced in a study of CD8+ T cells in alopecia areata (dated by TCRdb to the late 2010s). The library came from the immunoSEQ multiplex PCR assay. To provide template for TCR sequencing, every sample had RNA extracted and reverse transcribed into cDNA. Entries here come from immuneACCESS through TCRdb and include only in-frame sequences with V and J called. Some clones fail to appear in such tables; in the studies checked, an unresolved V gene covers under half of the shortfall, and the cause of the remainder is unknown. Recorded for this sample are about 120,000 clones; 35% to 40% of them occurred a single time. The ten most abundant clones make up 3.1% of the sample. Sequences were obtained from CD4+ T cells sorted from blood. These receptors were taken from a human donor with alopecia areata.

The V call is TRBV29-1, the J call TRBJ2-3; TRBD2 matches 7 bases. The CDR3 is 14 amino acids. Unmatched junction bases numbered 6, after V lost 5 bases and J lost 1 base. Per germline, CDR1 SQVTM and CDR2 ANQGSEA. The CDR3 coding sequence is TGCAGCGTTCGTGGCGGGAGCGGCACAGATACGCAGTATTTT. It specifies CSVRGGSGTDTQYF.

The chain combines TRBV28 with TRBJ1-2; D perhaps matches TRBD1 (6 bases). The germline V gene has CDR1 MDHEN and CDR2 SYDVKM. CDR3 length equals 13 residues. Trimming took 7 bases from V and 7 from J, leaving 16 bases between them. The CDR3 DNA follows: TGTGCCAGCACCCCCCACAGGGAGGTTGGCTACACCTTC. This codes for CASTPHREVGYTF.

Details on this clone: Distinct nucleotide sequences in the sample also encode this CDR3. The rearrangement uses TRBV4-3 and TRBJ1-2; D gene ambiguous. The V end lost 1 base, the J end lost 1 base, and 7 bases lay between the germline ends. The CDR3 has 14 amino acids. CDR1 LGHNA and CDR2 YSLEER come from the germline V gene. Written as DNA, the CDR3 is TGCGCCAGCAGCCAAGGCGAGGGTAACTATGGCTACACCTTC. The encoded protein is CASSQGEGNYGYTF.

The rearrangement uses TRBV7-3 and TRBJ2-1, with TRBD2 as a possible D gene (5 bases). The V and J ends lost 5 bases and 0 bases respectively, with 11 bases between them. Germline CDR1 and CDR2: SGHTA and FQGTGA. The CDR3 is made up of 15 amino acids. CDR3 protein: CASSPDSSSYNEQFF. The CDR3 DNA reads TGTGCCAGCAGCCCGGACTCGAGCTCCTACAATGAGCAGTTCTTC.

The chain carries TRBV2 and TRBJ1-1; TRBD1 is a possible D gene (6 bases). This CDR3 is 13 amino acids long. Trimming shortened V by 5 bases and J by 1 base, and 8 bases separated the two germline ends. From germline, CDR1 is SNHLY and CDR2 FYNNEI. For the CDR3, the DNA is TGTGCCAGCAGTAAACAGGGGAACACTGAAGCTTTCTTT. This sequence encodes CASSKQGNTEAFF.

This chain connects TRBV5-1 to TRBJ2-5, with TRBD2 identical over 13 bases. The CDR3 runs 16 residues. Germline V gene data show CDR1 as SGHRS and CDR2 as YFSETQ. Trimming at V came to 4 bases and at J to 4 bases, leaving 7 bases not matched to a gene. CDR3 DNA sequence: TGCGCCAGCAGCCCCACTAGCGGGAGGGCCATAGAGACCCAGTACTTC. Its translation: CASSPTSGRAIETQYF.

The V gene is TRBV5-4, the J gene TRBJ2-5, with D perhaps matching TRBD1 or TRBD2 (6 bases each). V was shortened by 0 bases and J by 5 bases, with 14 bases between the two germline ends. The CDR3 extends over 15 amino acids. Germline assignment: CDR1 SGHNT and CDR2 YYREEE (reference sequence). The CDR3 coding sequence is TGTGCCAGCAGCTTGGTGGGGGGCCTCCAGGAGACCCAGTACTTC. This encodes CASSLVGGLQETQYF.

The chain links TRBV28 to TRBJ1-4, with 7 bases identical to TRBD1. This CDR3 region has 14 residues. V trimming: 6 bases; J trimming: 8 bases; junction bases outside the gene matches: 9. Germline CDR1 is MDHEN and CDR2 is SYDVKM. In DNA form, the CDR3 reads TGTGCCAGCAGCCCGGGACAGAACCGCGAAAAACTGTTTTTT. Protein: CASSPGQNREKLFF.

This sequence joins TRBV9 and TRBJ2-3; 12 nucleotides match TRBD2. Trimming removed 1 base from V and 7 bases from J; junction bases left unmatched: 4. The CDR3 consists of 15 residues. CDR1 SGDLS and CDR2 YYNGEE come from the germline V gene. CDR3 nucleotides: TGTGCCAGCAGCGTACTAGCGGGGGGGAGGAATACGCAGTATTTT. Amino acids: CASSVLAGGRNTQYF.

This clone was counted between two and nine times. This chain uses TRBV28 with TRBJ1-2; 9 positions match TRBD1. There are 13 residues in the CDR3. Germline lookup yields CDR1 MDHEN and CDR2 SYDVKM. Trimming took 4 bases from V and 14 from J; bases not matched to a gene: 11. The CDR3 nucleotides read TGTGCCAGCAGTTCGGGACAGGGTATGATAGGGACCTTC. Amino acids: CASSSGQGMIGTF.

The CDR3 sequence: CSVGGLLGTEAFF. In DNA form, the CDR3 reads TGCAGCGTTGGAGGGCTATTAGGGACTGAAGCTTTCTTT. The V and J genes are TRBV29-1 and TRBJ1-1; D uncertain. The ends were cut back, 4 bases at V and 5 bases at J, with 14 bases in the middle. The CDR3 has 13 amino acids. Germline V lookup: CDR1 SQVTM, CDR2 ANQGSEA.